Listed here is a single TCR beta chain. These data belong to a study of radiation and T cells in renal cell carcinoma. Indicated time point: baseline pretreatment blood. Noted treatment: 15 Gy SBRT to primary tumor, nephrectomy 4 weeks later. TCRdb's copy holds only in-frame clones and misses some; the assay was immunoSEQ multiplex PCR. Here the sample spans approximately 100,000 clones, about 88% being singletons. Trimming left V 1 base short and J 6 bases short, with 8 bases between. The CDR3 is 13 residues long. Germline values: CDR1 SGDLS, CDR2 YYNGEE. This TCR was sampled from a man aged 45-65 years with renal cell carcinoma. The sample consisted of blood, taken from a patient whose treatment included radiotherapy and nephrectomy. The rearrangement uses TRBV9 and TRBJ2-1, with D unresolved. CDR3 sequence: CASSVSSSNEQFF. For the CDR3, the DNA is TGTGCCAGCAGCGTAAGTTCGAGCAATGAGCAGTTCTTC.